Below, 14 T cell receptor beta chains from the same sample are listed, as sequenced in a study of blood T cells in healthy people across ages. A sample-barcoded 5' primer and a J-beta primer mix were used in a second PCR of about 6 to 12 cycles. TCRdb independently ran MiXCR on the 5' RACE reads; one entry per CDR3 protein. The table shows hundreds of thousands of distinct CDR3 sequences, with roughly half occurring only once. Sequencing was performed on blood. The receptors stem from an elderly woman in good health.

There are many counts of this clonotype. The chain combines TRBV6-5 with TRBJ2-1; D is unclear. Trimming left V 5 bases short and J 3 bases short, with 5 bases between. This CDR3 has 12 amino acids. Per germline, CDR1 MNHEY and CDR2 SVGAGI. Written as DNA, the CDR3 is TGTGCCAGCAGTAAGGGCTACAATGAGCAGTTCTTC. Translating it yields CASSKGYNEQFF.

V is TRBV7-9 and J is TRBJ1-1, with D uncertain. The V and J ends lost 3 bases and 10 bases respectively, with 6 bases between them. The CDR3 runs 10 residues. Germline V gives CDR1 SEHNR, CDR2 FQNEAQ (reference sequence). DNA of the CDR3: TGTGCCAGCAGCTTGGGCGCAGCTTTCTTT. Protein: CASSLGAAFF.

There are many counts of this clonotype. This sequence joins TRBV27 and TRBJ2-3, with D perhaps matching TRBD2 (5 bases). The ends were cut back, 4 bases at V and 4 bases at J, with 18 bases in the middle. Germline V lookup: CDR1 MNHEY, CDR2 SMNVEV (reference sequence). CDR3 length: 16 residues. The CDR3 DNA is TGTGCCAGCAGTTCCCTCCTTGGGAGCCGGTCAGATACGCAGTATTTT. It codes for CASSSLLGSRSDTQYF.

This chain joins TRBV9 and TRBJ1-2; D ambiguous. CDR3 length: 15 residues. V was pared by 0 bases and J by 8 bases, with 17 bases between. Germline V CDR1 and CDR2: SGDLS, YYNGEE. CDR3 in DNA: TGTGCCAGCAGCGTAGTTGGCTCTACACTTGGCGGCTACACCTTC. Protein sequence: CASSVVGSTLGGYTF. Based on the CDR3 plus reference TRBV9 and TRBJ1-2, the full variable domain is DSGVTQTPKHLITATGQRVTLRCSPRSGDLSVYWYQQSLDQGLQFLIQYYNGEERAKGNILERFSAQQFPDLHSELNLSSLELGDSALYFCASSVVGSTLGGYTFGSGTRLTVV.

The gene calls are TRBV5-1 and TRBJ2-5, with D possibly matching TRBD1 (5 bases). The DNA matches TRBJ2-1 better at its end, which makes the J call doubtful. The CDR3 runs to 14 residues. CDR1 is SGHRS and CDR2 is YFSETQ in the germline V gene. CDR3 sequence (DNA): TGCGCCAGCAGCTTAATGACAGACCAAGAGACCCAGTTCTTC. It is translated as CASSLMTDQETQFF.

The chain links TRBV6-1 to TRBJ1-5, with 7 bases fitting TRBD1. J gave up 7 bases and V 8 bases, and 8 bases lay outside the gene matches. From germline, CDR1 is MNHNS and CDR2 SASEGT. The CDR3 length is 13 residues. This CDR3 reads CASEATGKQPQHF. CDR3 bases: TGTGCCAGCGAGGCGACAGGGAAACAGCCCCAGCATTTT.

The chain links TRBV4-3 to TRBJ1-1, with 7 positions matching TRBD1. After removal of 3 bases from V and 0 bases from J, the junction contained 7 bases not matched to a gene. Per germline, CDR1 LGHNA and CDR2 YSLEER. The CDR3 has 16 amino acids. CDR3 amino acids: CASSQGTATLNTEAFF. The CDR3 bases are TGCGCCAGCAGCCAGGGGACAGCAACATTGAACACTGAAGCTTTCTTT.

V gene TRBV6-5 combines with J gene TRBJ2-7, with D hard to call. The CDR3 runs 15 residues. The germline V gene has CDR1 MNHEY and CDR2 SVGAGI. The ends were cut back, 7 bases at V and 5 bases at J, with 21 bases in the middle. CDR3 bases: TGTGCCAGCATATTGGTAAGGTACAAGCAACACGAGCAGTACTTC. The encoded protein is CASILVRYKQHEQYF.

Points on this clonotype: This clone may be a read error of a much larger clone one base away. The rearrangement uses TRBV10-3 and TRBJ2-6, with D possibly being TRBD1 or TRBD2 (6 bases each). The CDR3 contains 14 residues. V shed 10 bases and J shed 1 base, with 11 bases lying between them. Germline V gene sequence: CDR1 ENHRY, CDR2 SYGVKD. The CDR3 loop is CANRAGSGANVLTF. In nucleotides, the CDR3 is TGTGCCAACAGGGCGGGGTCTGGGGCCAACGTCCTGACTTTC.

The rearrangement links TRBV12-3 or TRBV12-4 to TRBJ1-5; D may be TRBD1 (5 bases). V was shortened by 2 bases and J by 0 bases, with 17 bases between the two germline ends. The CDR3 sequence is 18 residues long. CDR3 loop: CASSLSRGRDYSNQPQHF. For the CDR3, the DNA is TGTGCCAGCAGTTTAAGTCGAGGACGGGACTATAGCAATCAGCCCCAGCATTTT.

This clonotype was recorded a few times. The chain combines TRBV7-3 with TRBJ2-3, with 9 nucleotides matching TRBD1. The CDR3 is 16 amino acids. CDR1 is SGHTA and CDR2 is FQGTGA in the germline V gene. V was clipped by 1 base and J by 4 bases; unmatched bases: 6. The CDR3 spells CASSLIGTGSPDTQYF. The CDR3 coding sequence is TGTGCCAGCAGCTTAATTGGGACAGGGAGCCCAGATACGCAGTATTTT.

This clonotype was picked up one time. A single base separates this from a much larger clone, so it may be a read error. This chain connects TRBV7-8 to TRBJ2-1, with 7 bases fitting TRBD2. V was pared by 3 bases and J by 10 bases, with 9 bases of the junction left unmatched. Germline V CDR1 and CDR2: SGHVS, FQNEAQ. The CDR3 sequence is 14 residues long. CDR3 DNA sequence: TGTGCCAGCAGCTTGATGACTAGCTCCGAGGAGCAGTTCTTC. This codes for CASSLMTSSEEQFF.

V is TRBV20-1 and J is TRBJ2-1; 12 nucleotides agree with TRBD2. With 6 bases clipped from V and 4 bases from J, the junction kept 10 bases outside the gene matches. Germline CDR1 reads DFQATT; CDR2 reads SNEGSKA (reference sequence). CDR3 size: 16 residues. DNA of the CDR3: TGCAGTGCCTCGGGTCGGACTAGCGGGGATTACAATGAGCAGTTCTTC. Translation gives CSASGRTSGDYNEQFF.

There are a few counts of this clonotype. The gene calls are TRBV4-1 and TRBJ2-1; D remains ambiguous. V was cut by 2 bases and J by 4 bases, with 15 bases left in between. The CDR3 contains 16 residues. The germline CDR1 and CDR2 sequences are MGHRA and YSYEKL. CDR3 nucleotides: TGCGCCAGCAGCCAAAAAACTTTGCTAAATTACAATGAGCAGTTCTTC. Translated: CASSQKTLLNYNEQFF.